The clone carrying this T cell receptor beta chain was seen a few times. Antigen: not known. The source of the sample is a study of blood T cells in healthy people across ages. General study findings and limits: The study found TCR beta diversity correlated strongly with naive T cell percentage.

A J-beta primer mix and a sample-barcoded 5' primer were used in a second PCR of about 7 to 11 cycles. Each cDNA was tagged by a template-switch adaptor containing 12 random nucleotides. TCRdb re-analysed the 5' RACE reads in MiXCR, keeping a single row per CDR3 protein. The sample lists around 1,500,000 distinct CDR3 sequences; approximately 28% were seen once. Russia was home to the donors, healthy Caucasian individuals aged 6 to 90. The CDR3 covers 16 residues. The sequencing sample was made of blood. The TCR sequence derives from a woman aged 30 to 39 in good health. The V and J genes are TRBV21-1 and TRBJ2-6; no check of the table's D call, TRBD2, against the DNA was made. TRBV21-1 is a known pseudogene. The chain's CDR3 is CASSKGLGLGANVLTF. CDR3 in DNA: TGTGCCAGCAGCAAAGGTCTCGGACTTGGGGCCAACGTCCTGACTTTC.